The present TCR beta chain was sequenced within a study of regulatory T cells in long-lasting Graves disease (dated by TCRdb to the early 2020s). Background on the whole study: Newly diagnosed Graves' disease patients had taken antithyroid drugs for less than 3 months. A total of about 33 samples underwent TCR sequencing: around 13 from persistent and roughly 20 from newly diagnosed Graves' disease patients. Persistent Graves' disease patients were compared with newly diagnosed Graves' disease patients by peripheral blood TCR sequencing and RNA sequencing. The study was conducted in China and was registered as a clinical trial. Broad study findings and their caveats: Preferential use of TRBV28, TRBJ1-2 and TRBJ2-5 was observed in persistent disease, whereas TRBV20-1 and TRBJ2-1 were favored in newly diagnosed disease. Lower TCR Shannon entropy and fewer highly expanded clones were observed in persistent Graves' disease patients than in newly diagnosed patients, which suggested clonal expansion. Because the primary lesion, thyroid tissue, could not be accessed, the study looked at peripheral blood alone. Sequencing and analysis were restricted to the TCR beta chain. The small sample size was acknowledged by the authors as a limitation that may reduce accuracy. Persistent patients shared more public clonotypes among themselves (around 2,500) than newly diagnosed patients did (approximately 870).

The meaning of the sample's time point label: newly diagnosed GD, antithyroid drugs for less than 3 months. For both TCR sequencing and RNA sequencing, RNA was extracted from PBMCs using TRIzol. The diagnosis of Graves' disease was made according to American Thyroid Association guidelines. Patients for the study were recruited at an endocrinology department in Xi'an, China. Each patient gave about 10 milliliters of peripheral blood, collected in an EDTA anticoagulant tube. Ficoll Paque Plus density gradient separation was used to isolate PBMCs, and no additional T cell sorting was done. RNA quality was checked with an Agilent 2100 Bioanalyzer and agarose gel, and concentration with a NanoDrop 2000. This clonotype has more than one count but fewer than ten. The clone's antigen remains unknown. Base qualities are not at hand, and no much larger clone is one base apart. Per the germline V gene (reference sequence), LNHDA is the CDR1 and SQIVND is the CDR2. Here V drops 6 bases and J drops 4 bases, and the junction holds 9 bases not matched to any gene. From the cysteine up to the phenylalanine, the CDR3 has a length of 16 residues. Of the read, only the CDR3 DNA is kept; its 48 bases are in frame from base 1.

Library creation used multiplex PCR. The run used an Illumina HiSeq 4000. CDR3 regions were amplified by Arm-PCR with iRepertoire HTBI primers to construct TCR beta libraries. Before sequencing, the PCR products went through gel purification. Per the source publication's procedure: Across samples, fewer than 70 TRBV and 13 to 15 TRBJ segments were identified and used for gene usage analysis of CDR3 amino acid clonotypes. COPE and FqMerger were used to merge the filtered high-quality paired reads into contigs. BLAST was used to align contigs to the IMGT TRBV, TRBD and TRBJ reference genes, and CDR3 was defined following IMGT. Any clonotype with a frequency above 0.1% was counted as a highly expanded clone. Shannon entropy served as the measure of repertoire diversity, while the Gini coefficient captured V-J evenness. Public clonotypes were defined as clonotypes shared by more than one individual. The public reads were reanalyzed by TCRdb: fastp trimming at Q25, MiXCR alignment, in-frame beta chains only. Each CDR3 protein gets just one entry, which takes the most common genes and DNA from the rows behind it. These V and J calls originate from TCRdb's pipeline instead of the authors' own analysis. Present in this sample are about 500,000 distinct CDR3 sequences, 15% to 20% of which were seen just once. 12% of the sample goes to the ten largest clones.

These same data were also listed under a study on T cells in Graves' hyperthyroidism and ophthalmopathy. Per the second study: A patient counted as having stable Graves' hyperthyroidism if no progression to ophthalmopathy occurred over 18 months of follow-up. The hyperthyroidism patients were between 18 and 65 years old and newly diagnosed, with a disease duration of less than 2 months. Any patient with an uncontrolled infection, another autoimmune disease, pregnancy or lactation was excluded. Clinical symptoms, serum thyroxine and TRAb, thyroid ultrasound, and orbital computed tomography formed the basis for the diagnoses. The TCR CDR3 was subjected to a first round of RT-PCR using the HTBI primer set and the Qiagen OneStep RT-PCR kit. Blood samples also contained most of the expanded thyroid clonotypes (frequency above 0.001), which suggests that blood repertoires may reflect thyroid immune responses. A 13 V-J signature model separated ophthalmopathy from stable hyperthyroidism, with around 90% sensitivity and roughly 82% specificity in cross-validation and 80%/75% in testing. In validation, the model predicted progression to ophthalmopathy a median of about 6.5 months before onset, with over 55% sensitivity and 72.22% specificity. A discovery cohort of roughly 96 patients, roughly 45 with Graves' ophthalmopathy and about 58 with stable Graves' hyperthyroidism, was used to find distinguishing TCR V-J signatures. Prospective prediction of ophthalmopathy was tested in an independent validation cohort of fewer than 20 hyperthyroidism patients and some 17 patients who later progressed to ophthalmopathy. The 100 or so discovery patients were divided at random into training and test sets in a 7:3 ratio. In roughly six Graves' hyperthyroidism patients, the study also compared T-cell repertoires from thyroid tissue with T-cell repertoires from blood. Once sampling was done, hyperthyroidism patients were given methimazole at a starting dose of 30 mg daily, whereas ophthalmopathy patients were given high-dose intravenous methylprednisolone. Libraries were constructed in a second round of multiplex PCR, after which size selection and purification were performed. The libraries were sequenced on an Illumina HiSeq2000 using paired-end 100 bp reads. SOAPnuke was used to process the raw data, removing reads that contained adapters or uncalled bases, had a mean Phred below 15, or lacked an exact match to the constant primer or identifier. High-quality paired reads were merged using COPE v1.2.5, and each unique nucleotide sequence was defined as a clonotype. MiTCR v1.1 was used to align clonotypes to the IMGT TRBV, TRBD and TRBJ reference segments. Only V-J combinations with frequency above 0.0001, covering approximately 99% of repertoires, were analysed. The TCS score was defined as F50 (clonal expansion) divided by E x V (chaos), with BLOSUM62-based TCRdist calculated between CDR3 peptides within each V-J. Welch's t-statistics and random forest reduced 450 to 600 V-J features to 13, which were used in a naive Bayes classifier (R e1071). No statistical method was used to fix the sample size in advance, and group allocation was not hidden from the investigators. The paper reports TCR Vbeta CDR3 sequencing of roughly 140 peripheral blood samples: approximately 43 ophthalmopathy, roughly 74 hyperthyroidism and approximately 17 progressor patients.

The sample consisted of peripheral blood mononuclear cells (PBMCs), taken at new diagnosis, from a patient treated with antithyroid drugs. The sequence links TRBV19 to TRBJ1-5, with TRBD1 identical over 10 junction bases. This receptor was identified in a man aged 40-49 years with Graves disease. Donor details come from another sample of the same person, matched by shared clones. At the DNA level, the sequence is TGTGCCAGTAGATCCTCCGGGACAGGGGAGAATCAGCCCCAGCATTTT. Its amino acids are CASRSSGTGENQPQHF. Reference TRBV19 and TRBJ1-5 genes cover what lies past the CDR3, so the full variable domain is DGGITQSPKYLFRKEGQNVTLSCEQNLNHDAMYWYRQDPGQGLRLIYYSQIVNDFQKGDIAEGYSVSREKKESFPLTVTSAQKNPTAFYLCASRSSGTGENQPQHFGDGTRLSIL.